This TCR beta chain was captured by sequencing in a study of CD8+ T cells in alopecia areata (dated by TCRdb to between 2018 and 2020). Notes on the research overall: The treated patients took part in an open-label pilot trial in which moderate-to-severe alopecia areata was treated with oral tofacitinib at 5 to 10 mg twice daily. TCRbeta CDR3 regions were amplified by immunoSEQ multiplex PCR with 35 Vbeta forward and 13 Jbeta reverse primers. Patients received tofacitinib for 6 to 18 months and were then followed off drug for 6 months to check for delayed response and recurrence. Human TCRbeta sequencing covered scalp tissue and sorted CD4+ and CD8+ peripheral blood T cells from patchy and totalis/universalis alopecia areata patients and healthy controls. Scalp clonality was compared among normal scalp (n=4), patchy alopecia areata scalp (n=8), and alopecia totalis/universalis scalp (n=8). Patients on tofacitinib were biopsied at baseline and after 4 and 24 weeks of treatment, and several of the patients also had a later scalp biopsy. In both human patients and the C3H/HeJ mouse model, the study applied high-throughput TCRbeta sequencing to look at T cell clonal expansion in alopecia areata. RNA came from the PAXgene miRNA kit for fixed scalp, the miRNeasy kit for PBMCs, and the RNeasy kit for mouse skin. Disease severity in treated patients was measured with the SALT score, which quantifies the percentage of affected scalp surface area. Broader findings and caveats from the paper: Compared with normal scalp, lesional scalp, particularly in alopecia totalis/universalis, had higher clonality and more expanded CD8+ clones, which suggests antigenic drive. TCR sequences shared between patients were less clear than in mice, possibly partly because of HLA diversity in the patient population. With tofacitinib, both scalp clonality and the number of expanded CD8+ clones among the top 100 scalp clones went down significantly. Many expanded lesional clones persisted in scalp and blood during tofacitinib treatment, which may partly explain relapse after stopping treatment. The treated cohort was small, with a single nonresponder, so links between baseline CD8+ expansion and response need larger studies. Unlike mouse skin, which is dominated by gammadelta T cells, normal human skin has resident alphabeta T cells that are also sequenced, and this complicates analysis of the scalp TCR repertoire.

The time point label corresponds to: 20 to 30 weeks on oral tofacitinib. Taken with the paper, the label for treatment or condition translates to: oral pan-JAK inhibitor, 5-10 mg twice daily. Lesional scalp punch biopsies and peripheral blood were obtained from alopecia areata patients. PBMCs were isolated by density centrifugation and stained for CD3, CD4 and CD8, after which CD4+ and CD8+ T cells were sorted on a FACSAria. Library preparation was by the immunoSEQ multiplex PCR assay. For TCR sequencing, RNA was extracted from every sample and reverse transcribed into cDNA to serve as template. First-strand cDNA was synthesized using SuperScript III with a 2:1 mix of oligo-dT and random hexamers. Amplification bias was assessed with a synthetic immune receptor repertoire, and residual bias was removed computationally. On the study's bioinformatics: Raw reads were preprocessed to remove errors, and CDR3 was defined by IMGT conventions from the conserved cysteine to phenylalanine. Clonality was calculated as 1 minus Shannon entropy normalized by log2 of the number of productive unique TCRs. Scalp TCRbeta sequences were cross-referenced with sorted blood CD4 and CD8 repertoires so that the CD4 or CD8 identity of scalp clones could be inferred. TCRdb stores this immuneACCESS table with in-frame sequences only. Part of the clones is absent; in the studies checked, under half of the shortfall reflects unresolved V genes, and no reason is known for the rest. V, J and clone size were drawn from that table, and D and trimming were deduced from the DNA. The sample table contains 75,000 to 80,000 clones; only one count was recorded for roughly 70% of them. The ten largest clones take up about 20% of the sample.

Based on the germline V gene, the CDR1 and CDR2 sequences are SQVTM and ANQGSEA. From the cysteine up to the phenylalanine, the CDR3 has a length of 14 residues. The CDR3 DNA has 42 bases and is translated from base 1. The junction carries 13 bases between V and J, which are trimmed by 3 bases and 2 bases respectively. A word on this clone: No antigen is known for it. Nothing much larger sits one base from this clone, and base qualities are not available.

The chain is assembled from TRBV29-1 and TRBJ1-1, and possibly TRBD1, on 5 matching bases. The source material was CD8+ T cells sorted from blood, sampled at week 24, from a patient treated with tofacitinib. This sequence was found in a human donor with alopecia areata. The CDR3 in this case is CSVEIRQFNTEAFF. DNA sequence: TGCAGCGTTGAGATAAGACAGTTTAACACTGAAGCTTTCTTT.